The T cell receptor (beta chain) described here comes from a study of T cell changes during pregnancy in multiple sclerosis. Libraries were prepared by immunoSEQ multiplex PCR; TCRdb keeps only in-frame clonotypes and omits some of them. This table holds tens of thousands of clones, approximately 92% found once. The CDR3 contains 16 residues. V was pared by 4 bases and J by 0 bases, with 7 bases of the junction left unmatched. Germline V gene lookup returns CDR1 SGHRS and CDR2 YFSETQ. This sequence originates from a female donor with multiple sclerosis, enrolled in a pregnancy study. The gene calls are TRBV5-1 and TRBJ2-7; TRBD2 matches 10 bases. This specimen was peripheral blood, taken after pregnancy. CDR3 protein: CASSPVASGSSYEQYF. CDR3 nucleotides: TGCGCCAGCAGCCCAGTGGCTAGCGGGAGCTCCTACGAGCAGTACTTC.